The 12 T cell receptor beta chains listed next were all sequenced from one sample in a study of OX40 agonist ivuxolimab in advanced cancers. The assay was immunoSEQ multiplex PCR, and TCRdb's table has in-frame clones only and misses some. The sample contains tens of thousands of clones, nearly 85% of which appear only once. The sequencing here drew on CD4+ or CD8+ T cells sorted from blood, taken in a trial of the OX40 agonist ivuxolimab. These receptors all come from an adult with an advanced solid tumor such as melanoma, head and neck, liver or kidney cancer.

On this clone: This same CDR3 is encoded by further DNA sequences in the sample. The chain carries TRBV6-5 and TRBJ1-1; D is undetermined. CDR1 and CDR2 (germline): MNHEY, SVGAGI. V lost 6 bases to trimming and J lost 0 bases, with 5 bases between them. This CDR3 is 12 amino acids long. The CDR3 DNA reads as TGTGCCAGCAGGAGGTTGAACACTGAAGCTTTCTTT. This sequence encodes CASRRLNTEAFF.

The chain employs TRBV6-5 and TRBJ2-7, with 7 bases aligning to TRBD1. The CDR3 covers 13 residues. Germline trimming cut 6 bases from V and 2 bases from J; bases unmatched to any gene: 4. The germline gives CDR1 MNHEY, CDR2 SVGAGI. In DNA form, the CDR3 reads TGTGCCAGCAGACTAGGACAGGCCTACGAGCAGTACTTC. This encodes CASRLGQAYEQYF.

The chain uses TRBV6-6 and TRBJ1-2; D not resolved. Germline CDR1 is MNHNY and CDR2 is SVGAGI (reference sequence). V gave up 0 bases and J gave up 2 bases, with 1 base separating them. The CDR3 contains 12 residues. CDR3 nucleotide sequence: TGTGCCAGCAGTTACTCAAACTATGGCTACACCTTC. Protein sequence: CASSYSNYGYTF.

The gene calls are TRBV19 and TRBJ2-1; D gene unclear. The ends were cut back, 7 bases at V and 6 bases at J, with 16 bases in the middle. This CDR3 is built from 14 residues. Germline lookup yields CDR1 LNHDA and CDR2 SQIVND (reference sequence). CDR3 bases: TGTGCCAGTACCACCTCTTGGCAAACCAATGAGCAGTTCTTC. Protein: CASTTSWQTNEQFF. The whole variable domain, filled in from reference TRBV19 and TRBJ2-1, reads DGGITQSPKYLFRKEGQNVTLSCEQNLNHDAMYWYRQDPGQGLRLIYYSQIVNDFQKGDIAEGYSVSREKKESFPLTVTSAQKNPTAFYLCASTTSWQTNEQFFGPGTRLTVL.

This clone was detected once. A junction boundary mismatches the germline segment, possibly from a read error. The chain employs TRBV7-7 and TRBJ2-1; 7 bases align to TRBD2. The CDR3 is made up of 13 amino acids. Germline-derived CDR1 and CDR2 are SSHAT and FNYEAQ (reference sequence). CDR3 DNA sequence: TGTGCTAGCAGCCTAGCGGCGGTCAATGAGCAGTTCTTC. This encodes CASSLAAVNEQFF. The whole variable domain, filled in from reference TRBV7-7 and TRBJ2-1, reads GAGVSQSPRYKVTKRGQDVTLRCDPISSHATLYWYQQALGQGPEFLTYFNYEAQPDKSGLPSDRFSAERPEGSISTLTIQRTEQRDSAMYRCASSLAAVNEQFFGPGTRLTVL.

The CDR3 nucleotides are TGTGCCAGCAGTTCTACACAGCGGGCCTCCTACGAGCAGTACTTC. Translation: CASSSTQRASYEQYF. The chain uses TRBV6-6 and TRBJ2-7; a possible D gene is TRBD2 (6 bases). Germline CDR1 is MNHNY and CDR2 is SVGAGI (reference sequence). The CDR3 loop spans 15 amino acids. V lost 4 bases, J lost 0 bases, and 13 bases lay in between.

The rearrangement joins TRBV11-3 to TRBJ2-3, with 12 positions matching TRBD2. The CDR3 is made up of 16 amino acids. V shed 2 bases and J 1 base; nucleotides not matched to a gene: 1. Germline values: CDR1 SGHNT, CDR2 YENEEA. CDR3 nucleotides: TGTGCCAGCAGCTTAAGGACTAGCGGGGGCACAGATACGCAGTATTTT. It is translated as CASSLRTSGGTDTQYF. The full variable domain, rest sourced from reference TRBV11-3 and TRBJ2-3, is EAGVVQSPRYKIIEKKQPVAFWCNPISGHNTLYWYLQNLGQGPELLIRYENEEAVDDSQLPKDRFSAERLKGVDSTLKIQPAELGDSAVYLCASSLRTSGGTDTQYFGPGTRLTVL.

The rearrangement joins TRBV19 to TRBJ2-1; 7 bases fit TRBD2. Trimming took 7 bases from V and 0 from J; bases not matched to a gene: 9. Germline-derived CDR1 and CDR2 are LNHDA and SQIVND (reference sequence). The CDR3 covers 16 residues. CDR3: CASTWRGFSSYNEQFF. The CDR3 DNA is TGTGCCAGTACTTGGCGGGGGTTTAGCTCCTACAATGAGCAGTTCTTC. The complete variable domain, with remaining parts taken from reference TRBV19 and TRBJ2-1, reads DGGITQSPKYLFRKEGQNVTLSCEQNLNHDAMYWYRQDPGQGLRLIYYSQIVNDFQKGDIAEGYSVSREKKESFPLTVTSAQKNPTAFYLCASTWRGFSSYNEQFFGPGTRLTVL.

CDR3: CASSLDGSTDTQYF. The CDR3 DNA follows: TGTGCCAGCAGCTTGGACGGTAGCACAGATACGCAGTATTTT. The chain links TRBV7-3 to TRBJ2-3, with D unresolved. CDR3 length: 14 residues. Per the germline V gene, CDR1 is SGHTA and CDR2 is FQGTGA. V was shortened by 3 bases and J by 0 bases, with 7 bases between the two germline ends.

This clone was seen once. The chain is built from TRBV7-9 and TRBJ2-7, with TRBD1 matching 9 bases. The CDR3 sequence is 15 residues long. Trimming removed 1 base from V and 3 bases from J; junction bases left unmatched: 4. Germline assignment: CDR1 SEHNR and CDR2 FQNEAQ (reference sequence). CDR3 protein: CASSLGPTGGYEQYF. The DNA for the CDR3 is TGTGCCAGCAGCTTAGGACCGACAGGGGGCTACGAGCAGTACTTC.

The J gene is TRBJ2-3, the V gene TRBV7-2; TRBD2 agrees at 8 bases. CDR1 is SGHTA and CDR2 is FQGNSA in the germline V gene. This CDR3 spans 15 amino acids. V lost 3 bases and J lost 9; bases outside the gene matches: 11. CDR3 in amino acids: CASSFAGGFESTQYF. The CDR3 nucleotides read TGTGCCAGCAGCTTTGCGGGGGGCTTTGAGTCCACGCAGTATTTT. The full variable domain, rest sourced from reference TRBV7-2 and TRBJ2-3, is GAGVSQSPSNKVTEKGKDVELRCDPISGHTALYWYRQSLGQGLEFLIYFQGNSAPDKSGLPSDRFSAERTGGSVSTLTIQRTQQEDSAVYLCASSFAGGFESTQYFGPGTRLTVL.

This chain joins TRBV15 and TRBJ2-4, with 7 bases fitting TRBD1. V lost 3 bases to trimming and J lost 4 bases; unmatched junction nucleotides: 3. CDR3 length: 14 residues. From germline, CDR1 is LNHNV and CDR2 YYDKDF (reference sequence). Here the CDR3 reads CATSSLDRKNIQYF. CDR3 bases: TGTGCCACCAGCAGCCTGGACAGGAAAAACATTCAGTACTTC.